These T cell receptor beta chains were read from a single sample in a study of T-cell reconstitution after alpha-beta-depleted transplantation in children. TCRdb recomputed calls from the PCR reads with MiXCR, one row per CDR3 protein. Altogether approximately 210,000 distinct CDR3 sequences are present, about 15% being singletons, with the ten largest covering less than 15%. The sequences come from PBMCs from the stem cell graft donor, collected from the stem cell graft. These TCRs come from a human donor who donated a stem cell graft to a child with acute lymphoblastic leukemia. Each CDR3 is given with its conserved first and last residue. The D gene is left open where the match is weak. Clone size is not always given. Where it is, it says once, few, many or a class for expanded clones.

abundance,v_gene,j_gene,d_gene,CDR3aa,CDR3nt
many,TRBV5-1,TRBJ1-1,-,CASRGRPGDTEAFF,TGCGCCAGCAGGGGCCGTCCAGGGGACACTGAAGCTTTCTTT
many,TRBV10-3,TRBJ2-3,-,CAISEGGGRGTDTQYF,TGTGCCATCAGTGAGGGGGGCGGGAGAGGTACAGATACGCAGTATTTT
many,TRBV6-6,TRBJ2-7,-,CASSYTDNEQYF,TGTGCCAGCAGTTACACAGATAACGAGCAGTACTTC
many,TRBV25-1,TRBJ1-1,TRBD1,CASSELGLTGDLMNTEAFF,TGTGCCAGCAGTGAATTAGGGCTGACAGGGGATTTAATGAACACTGAAGCTTTCTTT
many,TRBV10-3,TRBJ1-1,-,CAISDRGNTEAFF,TGTGCCATCAGTGACAGGGGGAACACTGAAGCTTTCTTT
-,TRBV6-5,TRBJ2-1,-,CASSYGNTGDSEQFF,TGTGCCAGCAGTTACGGGAACACGGGGGATAGTGAGCAGTTCTTC
few,TRBV20-1,TRBJ2-7,-,CSVPALAGYEQYF,TGCAGTGTCCCCGCACTAGCAGGCTACGAGCAGTACTTC
few,TRBV12-3/TRBV12-4,TRBJ2-7,-,CASSPGGYSYEQYF,TGTGCCAGCAGTCCCGGGGGATACTCCTACGAGCAGTACTTC
many,TRBV20-1,TRBJ2-5,TRBD2,CSVSKLGAGQETQYF,TGCAGTGTAAGCAAATTGGGAGCGGGACAAGAGACCCAGTACTTC
many,TRBV5-1,TRBJ2-2,TRBD1,CASSDRVTGELFF,TGCGCCAGCAGCGACAGGGTGACCGGGGAGCTGTTTTTT
many,TRBV20-1,TRBJ2-3,TRBD1,CSARALNRGQGTDTQYF,TGCAGTGCTAGAGCTCTCAACAGGGGGCAGGGCACAGATACGCAGTATTTT
-,TRBV6-1,TRBJ2-3,-,CASRSPGGKTASTDTQYF,TGTGCCAGCAGGAGCCCCGGGGGAAAGACAGCAAGCACAGATACGCAGTATTTT
-,TRBV7-2,TRBJ2-2,-,CASILEGNTGELFF,TGTGCCAGCATCCTCGAGGGGAACACCGGGGAGCTGTTTTTT
many,TRBV5-1,TRBJ2-3,-,CASSHLADTQYF,TGCGCCAGCAGCCACCTAGCAGATACGCAGTATTTT
few,TRBV29-1,TRBJ2-7,-,CSVDSDYEQYF,TGCAGCGTTGACAGCGATTACGAGCAGTACTTC
-,TRBV11-3,TRBJ1-1,-,CASSFPGMNTEAFF,TGTGCCAGCAGCTTTCCAGGGATGAACACTGAAGCTTTCTTT
many,TRBV12-3/TRBV12-4,TRBJ2-5,-,CASSLASGETQYF,TGTGCCAGCAGTTTAGCATCCGGGGAGACCCAGTACTTC
few,TRBV5-1,TRBJ2-6,-,CASSLSPGTGANVLTF,TGCGCCAGCAGCTTAAGTCCCGGGACTGGGGCCAACGTCCTGACTTTC
many,TRBV20-1,TRBJ1-5,-,CSARLQNQPQHF,TGCAGTGCTAGGCTGCAGAATCAGCCCCAGCATTTT
-,TRBV20-1,TRBJ1-3,-,CSARTGLGAGNTIYF,TGCAGTGCTAGAACAGGGCTAGGTGCGGGAAACACCATATATTTT
many,TRBV20-1,TRBJ2-1,TRBD1,CSARNSRTGGARGYEQFF,TGCAGTGCTAGAAACAGTAGGACAGGGGGCGCGAGAGGCTACGAGCAGTTCTTC
-,TRBV5-1,TRBJ2-1,TRBD1,CASSLNHQGQAFGSYNEQFF,TGCGCCAGCAGCTTAAACCACCAGGGACAGGCGTTTGGGTCCTACAATGAGCAGTTCTTC
many,TRBV5-6,TRBJ2-1,-,CASSLSYRLSYNEQFF,TGTGCCAGCAGCTTGAGCTACCGTCTGAGCTACAATGAGCAGTTCTTC
many,TRBV5-1,TRBJ2-1,TRBD2,CASSSGLAGYEQFF,TGCGCCAGCAGCTCGGGACTAGCGGGCTATGAGCAGTTCTTC
-,TRBV20-1,TRBJ1-1,TRBD1,CSASWDRSEAFF,TGCAGTGCTAGCTGGGACAGGAGTGAAGCTTTCTTT
-,TRBV10-3,TRBJ1-1,-,CAISANVYEGGNTEAFF,TGTGCCATCAGCGCTAACGTTTATGAGGGAGGGAACACTGAAGCTTTCTTT
many,TRBV3-1,TRBJ1-2,-,CASSRTQGNGYTF,TGTGCCAGCAGCCGAACACAGGGAAATGGCTACACCTTC
many,TRBV12-3/TRBV12-4,TRBJ2-1,TRBD2,CASSSGLAGYNEQFF,TGTGCCAGCAGTTCCGGACTAGCGGGGTACAATGAGCAGTTCTTC
many,TRBV11-1,TRBJ2-7,-,CASSLGGDILGGSYEQYF,TGTGCCAGCAGCTTAGGTGGGGACATCCTCGGGGGCTCCTACGAGCAGTACTTC
-,TRBV5-1,TRBJ2-7,TRBD2,CASSLASGRSPQYF,TGCGCCAGCAGCTTGGCGAGCGGGAGATCTCCCCAGTACTTC
many,TRBV5-5,TRBJ1-1,TRBD1,CASSPNRGRNTEAFF,TGTGCCAGCAGCCCAAACAGGGGCCGGAACACTGAAGCTTTCTTT
few,TRBV6-1,TRBJ1-1,-,CASSPLRNTEAFF,TGTGCCAGCAGCCCCCTTAGGAACACTGAAGCTTTCTTT
few,TRBV11-2,TRBJ2-1,TRBD2,CASSLVRGGLFF,TGTGCCAGCAGCTTAGTTCGGGGGGGTCTGTTCTTC
few,TRBV18,TRBJ2-6,-,CASSPIVHSGANVLTF,TGTGCCAGCTCACCCATAGTCCACTCTGGGGCCAACGTCCTGACTTTC
many,TRBV4-1,TRBJ1-2,TRBD1,CASSPGGGYTF,TGCGCCAGCAGCCCAGGGGGTGGCTACACCTTC
many,TRBV5-5,TRBJ2-5,TRBD2,CASSLAVAGGQETQYF,TGTGCCAGCAGCTTGGCGGTAGCGGGAGGGCAAGAGACCCAGTACTTC
many,TRBV20-1,TRBJ2-7,TRBD2,CSAIAGASEQYF,TGCAGTGCCATAGCGGGAGCCAGCGAGCAGTACTTC
-,TRBV5-4,TRBJ2-7,TRBD1,CASSDGQGGTEQYF,TGTGCCAGCAGCGACGGACAGGGGGGCACCGAGCAGTACTTC
many,TRBV4-1,TRBJ2-5,-,CASSQARGSETQYF,TGCGCCAGCAGCCAGGCCCGGGGATCGGAGACCCAGTACTTC
few,TRBV20-1,TRBJ1-2,TRBD1,CSARDQGAIDGYTF,TGCAGTGCTAGAGATCAGGGGGCGATTGATGGCTACACCTTC
many,TRBV5-6,TRBJ1-1,TRBD1,CASSRDRGRVNTEAFF,TGTGCCAGCAGCCGTGACAGGGGGAGGGTGAACACTGAAGCTTTCTTT
many,TRBV5-1,TRBJ2-2,TRBD1,CASGDRVTGELFF,TGCGCCAGCGGGGACAGGGTGACCGGGGAGCTGTTTTTT
few,TRBV18,TRBJ2-3,TRBD2,CASTSSGGTDTQYF,TGTGCCAGCACATCTAGCGGAGGCACAGATACGCAGTATTTT
few,TRBV20-1,TRBJ2-1,-,CSARDPSGFAYNEQFF,TGCAGTGCTAGAGATCCGTCAGGGTTTGCCTACAATGAGCAGTTCTTC
-,TRBV6-1,TRBJ2-3,-,CASREGGSTDTQYF,TGTGCCAGCAGAGAGGGGGGTAGCACAGATACGCAGTATTTT
many,TRBV6-5,TRBJ2-2,TRBD2,CASSYSGLAGATGELFF,TGTGCCAGCAGTTACTCGGGACTAGCGGGAGCCACCGGGGAGCTGTTTTTT
many,TRBV5-1,TRBJ2-7,-,CASSLASVGIPYEQYF,TGCGCCAGCAGCTTGGCCTCGGTCGGAATCCCCTACGAGCAGTACTTC
-,TRBV12-3/TRBV12-4,TRBJ1-1,-,CASSPRRIPNTEAFF,TGTGCCAGCAGTCCAAGACGGATACCGAACACTGAAGCTTTCTTT
many,TRBV5-1,TRBJ2-7,TRBD1,CASSPRQGAYEQYF,TGCGCCAGCAGTCCCAGACAGGGGGCCTACGAGCAGTACTTC
many,TRBV5-1,TRBJ2-7,-,CASSLDGITASSYEQYF,TGCGCCAGCAGCTTGGATGGGATAACAGCGAGCTCCTACGAGCAGTACTTC